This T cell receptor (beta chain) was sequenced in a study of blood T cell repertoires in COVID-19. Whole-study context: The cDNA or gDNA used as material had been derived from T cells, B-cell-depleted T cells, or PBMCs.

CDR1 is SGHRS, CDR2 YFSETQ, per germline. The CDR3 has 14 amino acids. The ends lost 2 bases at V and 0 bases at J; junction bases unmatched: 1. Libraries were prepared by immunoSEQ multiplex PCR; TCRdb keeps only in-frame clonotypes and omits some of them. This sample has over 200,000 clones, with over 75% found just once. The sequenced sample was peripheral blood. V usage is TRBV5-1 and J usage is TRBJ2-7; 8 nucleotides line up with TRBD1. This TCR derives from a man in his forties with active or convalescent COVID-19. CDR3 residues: CASSLQGGSYEQYF. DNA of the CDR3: TGCGCCAGCAGCTTACAGGGGGGCTCCTACGAGCAGTACTTC.